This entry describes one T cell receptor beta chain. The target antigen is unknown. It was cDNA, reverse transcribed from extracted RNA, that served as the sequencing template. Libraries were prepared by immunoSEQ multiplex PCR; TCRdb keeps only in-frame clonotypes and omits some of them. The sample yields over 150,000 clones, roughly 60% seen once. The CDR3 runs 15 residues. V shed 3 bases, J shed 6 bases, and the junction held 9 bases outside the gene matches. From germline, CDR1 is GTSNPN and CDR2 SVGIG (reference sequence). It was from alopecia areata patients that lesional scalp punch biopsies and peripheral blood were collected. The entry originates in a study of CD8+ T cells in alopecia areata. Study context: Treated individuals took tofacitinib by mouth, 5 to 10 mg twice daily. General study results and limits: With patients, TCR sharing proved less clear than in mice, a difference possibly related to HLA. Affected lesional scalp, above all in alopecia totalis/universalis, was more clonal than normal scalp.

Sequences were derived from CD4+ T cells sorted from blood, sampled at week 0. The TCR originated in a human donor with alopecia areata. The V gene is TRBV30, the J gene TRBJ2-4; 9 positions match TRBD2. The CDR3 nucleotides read TGTGCCTGGAGAGGGCGGGGGGGCCAAGTAAACATTCAGTACTTC. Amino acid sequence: CAWRGRGGQVNIQYF.